These T cell receptor beta chains were read from a single sample in a study of blood T cells in healthy people across ages. TCRdb ran MiXCR on the 5' RACE reads and lists one entry per CDR3 protein. This table has about 1.4 million distinct CDR3 sequences, approximately 59% appearing once. The specimen was blood. These TCRs come from a man between 18 and 29 years old in good health. Both conserved end residues are part of each CDR3. Size is stated for part of the rows, as once, few or many counts, or as a class when the clone is expanded.

clone size	V gene	J gene	CDR3 protein
NA	TRBV27	TRBJ2-5	CASSLHNSRETQYF
NA	TRBV28	TRBJ2-5	CASSLRFPSSIETQYF
NA	TRBV12-3/TRBV12-4	TRBJ2-7	CASSLSSGMVEQYF
few	TRBV7-2	TRBJ2-5	CASSLVPGGEETQYF
NA	TRBV9	NA	CASDPEPGGLKETQYF
few	TRBV7-2	TRBJ2-3	CASSLVYRRPDTQYF
few	TRBV7-2	TRBJ2-7	CASSLDRGPPYEQYF
NA	TRBV12-3/TRBV12-4	TRBJ2-3	CASSLLGARTDTQYF
NA	TRBV20-1	TRBJ2-3	CSAIRSSSSTDTQYF
NA	TRBV7-9	TRBJ2-1	CASSLRRENEQFF
NA	TRBV6-2/TRBV6-3	TRBJ2-3	CASSRTDRGPADTQYF
NA	TRBV4-1	TRBJ2-7	CASSLGTSGGVEQYF
NA	TRBV12-3/TRBV12-4	TRBJ2-3	CASSPTPSPVDTQYF
NA	TRBV27	TRBJ2-7	CARPEPTGALGAYEQYF
few	TRBV29-1	TRBJ2-3	CSVDGSSHTDTQYF
NA	TRBV5-6	TRBJ2-2	CASSLSKVLAGHTGELFF
NA	TRBV7-2	TRBJ2-7	CASSWQAYEQYF
NA	TRBV27	TRBJ2-1	CASSWVGPYNEQFF
NA	TRBV20-1	TRBJ2-7	CSESTGSSYEQYF
NA	TRBV10-3	TRBJ2-1	CAISESSESQGEFF
NA	TRBV11-2	TRBJ2-7	CASAQGAISYEQYF
many	TRBV12-3/TRBV12-4	TRBJ2-5	CASSSTGPEETQYF
few	TRBV6-2/TRBV6-3	TRBJ1-2	CASSRTGRNDGYTF
NA	TRBV4-3	NA	CASSRNSGVGETQYF
NA	TRBV28	TRBJ2-7	CASIGSPTYEQYF
NA	TRBV28	NA	CASSFGVLGYEQYF
few	TRBV5-4	TRBJ2-1	CATQGTSGLNEQFF
few	TRBV4-1	TRBJ2-7	CASSQATSPGYEQYF
few	TRBV2	TRBJ2-7	CASSEGGTYEQYF
NA	TRBV15	TRBJ2-3	CATSGLRGGATDTQYF
NA	TRBV10-3	TRBJ2-7	CAISEYRVPYEQYF
NA	TRBV28	TRBJ2-7	CASSFPMIAHEQYF
few	TRBV27	TRBJ2-7	CASSLSGSGHDEQYF
NA	TRBV28	TRBJ2-3	CASSSGQIEVTDTQYF
NA	TRBV4-1	TRBJ2-1	CASSQDASGGPAYNEQFF
NA	TRBV4-1	TRBJ2-3	CASSQGGTTDTQYF
NA	TRBV7-2	TRBJ1-3	CASSLRHSGNTIYF